This T cell receptor beta chain was recovered during a study of T cell responses to AZD1222 COVID-19 vaccine. With 3 bases removed from V and 4 bases from J, the gap between germline ends came to 10 bases. Germline CDR1 and CDR2: MGHRA and YSYEKL. The CDR3 contains 14 residues. Sequencing used immunoSEQ multiplex PCR; TCRdb keeps in-frame clones, though not all of them. The data show approximately 110,000 clones, with around 92% seen just once and roughly 3.9% held by the top ten. This receptor was taken from an adult in good health. J is TRBJ2-1 and V is TRBV4-1, with D hard to call. Sequencing used peripheral blood, obtained on day 0 of AZD1222 vaccination. The CDR3 DNA reads TGCGCCAGCAGCCATCCCCTGGATTACAATGAGCAGTTCTTC. This sequence encodes CASSHPLDYNEQFF.